These 8 T cell receptor beta chains came from one sample sequenced in a study of blood T cell repertoires in COVID-19. Method: immunoSEQ multiplex PCR; TCRdb's copy keeps in-frame clones and lacks some. Of about 210,000 clones in the sample, more than 70% were seen once. The sequencing sample was made of PBMCs or T cells enriched from blood (not recorded which). The receptors were gathered from a man aged 25-45 years with acute COVID-19.

This clone was observed a few times. The gene calls are TRBV19 and TRBJ1-2, with 8 bases matching TRBD1. The CDR3 spans 12 residues. CDR1 and CDR2 (germline): LNHDA, SQIVND (reference sequence). V trimming: 8 bases; J trimming: 6 bases; junction bases outside the gene matches: 5. CDR3 in DNA: TGTGCCAGTGCCAGGACAGGGAATGGCTACACCTTC. Translation gives CASARTGNGYTF. Full variable domain (remainder filled in from reference TRBV19 and TRBJ1-2): DGGITQSPKYLFRKEGQNVTLSCEQNLNHDAMYWYRQDPGQGLRLIYYSQIVNDFQKGDIAEGYSVSREKKESFPLTVTSAQKNPTAFYLCASARTGNGYTFGSGTRLTVV.

V gene TRBV28 combines with J gene TRBJ1-1; D ambiguous. The V gene's germline CDR1 is MDHEN and CDR2 SYDVKM. V was cut by 8 bases and J by 6 bases, with 13 bases left in between. The CDR3 runs to 12 residues. The CDR3 sequence is CASRENSPEAFF. In DNA, the CDR3 is TGTGCCAGCCGGGAGAACTCTCCTGAAGCTTTCTTT.

J is TRBJ1-1 and V is TRBV5-1; D not resolved. The CDR3 sequence is 14 residues long. Per germline, CDR1 SGHRS and CDR2 YFSETQ. Trimming left V 1 base short and J 1 base short, with 8 bases between. CDR3 loop: CASSLSSGNTEAFF. The CDR3 nucleotides read TGCGCCAGCAGCTTGTCATCAGGGAACACTGAAGCTTTCTTT.

The chain is built from TRBV25-1 and TRBJ2-7, with 11 bases identical to TRBD2. The germline V gene has CDR1 MGHDK and CDR2 SYGVNS. V trimming: 5 bases; J trimming: 6 bases; junction bases outside the gene matches: 6. The CDR3 loop spans 14 amino acids. The CDR3 protein is CASSLAGGHGEQYF. The CDR3 DNA reads as TGTGCCAGCAGTCTAGCGGGGGGCCACGGCGAGCAGTACTTC.

This chain links TRBV7-9 with TRBJ2-5, with 8 nucleotides matching TRBD2. CDR3 length: 15 residues. The germline V gene encodes CDR1 SEHNR and CDR2 FQNEAQ (reference sequence). The J segment lost 1 base and the V segment lost 2 bases, leaving 3 bases of the junction unmatched. The CDR3 is CASSLMAGGQETQYF. The CDR3 DNA follows: TGTGCCAGCAGCTTAATGGCGGGGGGCCAAGAGACCCAGTACTTC.

The chain uses TRBV6-5 and TRBJ2-2; D unresolved. V lost 2 bases and J lost 5, with 15 bases in between. The CDR3 is made up of 16 amino acids. CDR1 and CDR2 (germline): MNHEY, SVGAGI. The CDR3 nucleotides read TGTGCCAGCAGTTACGAGATTAGGTCTAGGACCGGGGAGCTGTTTTTT. Translation: CASSYEIRSRTGELFF.

J is TRBJ1-2 and V is TRBV2; D gene uncertain. Trimming removed 3 bases from V and 8 bases from J, with 16 bases in between. There are 14 residues in the CDR3. From germline, CDR1 is SNHLY and CDR2 FYNNEI. CDR3 region: CASSDRRVSEGYTF. CDR3 coding DNA: TGTGCCAGCAGTGATCGTCGGGTATCTGAGGGCTACACCTTC.

The chain joins TRBV18 to TRBJ1-2; 9 positions match TRBD1. The CDR3 loop spans 13 amino acids. V shed 0 bases, J shed 12 bases, and the junction held 5 bases outside the gene matches. Germline CDR1 KGHSH, CDR2 LQKENI. Here the CDR3 DNA reads TGTGCCAGCTCACCACCCTACGGGACAGGGCACACCTTC. This encodes CASSPPYGTGHTF.